This T cell receptor (beta chain) came from a study of OX40 agonist ivuxolimab in advanced cancers. Clones were sequenced by immunoSEQ multiplex PCR, and TCRdb holds only the in-frame ones, with some missing. The sample includes tens of thousands of clones, approximately 83% of them seen just once. CDR1 is MNHNS, CDR2 SASEGT, per germline. The length of the CDR3 is 12 residues. V lost 5 bases to trimming and J lost 5 bases; unmatched junction nucleotides: 1. V usage is TRBV6-1 and J usage is TRBJ1-1; 8 nucleotides align to TRBD1. This TCR derives from an adult with an advanced solid tumor such as melanoma, head and neck, liver or kidney cancer. Sequencing used CD4+ or CD8+ T cells sorted from blood, obtained in a trial of the OX40 agonist ivuxolimab. The CDR3 DNA reads as TGTGCCAGCAGTAGGACAGGGACTGAAGCTTTCTTT. It specifies CASSRTGTEAFF.